Presented here are 3 T cell receptor beta chains from one specimen sequenced in a study of T cells in narcolepsy. The assay was immunoSEQ multiplex PCR, and TCRdb's table has in-frame clones only and misses some. The table has about 27,000 clones, around nine tenths seen once. The specimen sequenced was CD45RA- memory CD4+ T cells from PBMCs. The receptors come from a human donor with narcolepsy.

The gene calls are TRBV10-1 and TRBJ2-1; D gene uncertain. The CDR3 runs 17 residues. Germline V gene lookup returns CDR1 WNHNN and CDR2 SYGVQD (reference sequence). V was clipped by 0 bases and J by 2 bases, with 14 bases between them. CDR3 sequence reads: CASSESSARLAYNEQFF. The DNA for the CDR3 is TGCGCCAGCAGTGAGTCCTCCGCGAGGCTAGCCTACAATGAGCAGTTCTTC.

The chain has TRBV10-2 and TRBJ2-2; D gene uncertain. The V gene's germline CDR1 is WSHSY and CDR2 SAAADI. The length of the CDR3 is 12 residues. The ends were cut back, 6 bases at V and 1 base at J, with 3 bases in the middle. The CDR3 DNA reads as TGCGCCAGCAGAGGGAACACCGGGGAGCTGTTTTTT. It specifies CASRGNTGELFF.

The CDR3 coding sequence is TGTGCCAGCAGCCCCCTGATGGGGACCGCTACTTCCTACGAGCAGTACTTC. This translates into CASSPLMGTATSYEQYF. V gene TRBV7-6 combines with J gene TRBJ2-7; either TRBD1 or TRBD2 may supply D (5 bases each). With 5 bases removed from V and 1 base from J, the gap between germline ends came to 21 bases. Germline V gene sequence: CDR1 SGHVS, CDR2 FNYEAQ. The CDR3 is 17 residues long. The whole variable domain, remainder taken from reference TRBV7-6 and TRBJ2-7, is GAGVSQSPRYKVTKRGQDVALRCDPISGHVSLYWYRQALGQGPEFLTYFNYEAQQDKSGLPNDRFSAERPEGSISTLTIQRTEQRDSAMYRCASSPLMGTATSYEQYFGPGTRLTVT.